This T cell receptor beta chain was identified during a study of post-analysis software for immune sequencing data (dated by TCRdb to the mid-2010s). About the study as a whole: Disease courses on record covered relapsing-remitting, secondary progressive and progressive-relapsing multiple sclerosis, though some patients had no subtype annotation. A subset of samples was prepared in parallel using single-end sample barcoding, then pooled and co-amplified after Illumina adapter ligation. The multiple sclerosis patient repertoires were compared with 11 previously published healthy control repertoires from donors aged about 6 to 28 years. The investigation overall reported the following: Direct clustering with F measure revealed strong co-clustering of samples prepared in the same batch, which led to a batch-effect correction. The multiple sclerosis patient group was slightly younger than the control group. Multiple sclerosis patients had significantly lower normalized Chao1 diversity than controls, a result that suggests substantial peripheral T-cell clonal expansion. Patients showed significantly higher frequencies than controls for a few TRBV segments, among them TRBV5-6, TRBV5-1 and TRBV20-1.

The library was produced with PCR. Sequencer: Illumina HiSeq 2500. To reduce PCR and sequencing biases, unique molecular identifiers were built into the TCR beta cDNA libraries. Roughly 0.5 million cDNA molecules were obtained per 1 to 10 million input T cells, so each molecule approximated one T cell. The patient libraries were prepared and sequenced with the same protocol used for the earlier healthy control dataset. Within a given batch, samples were prepared together, multiplexed and sequenced on the same HiSeq lane. The authors' analysis ran thus. MIGEC was used to process the raw barcoded reads, and molecular identifier groups with only a single read were discarded before consensus assembly and CDR3 extraction. Clonotype tables were post-analysed with VDJtools, normalizing diversity by down-sampling all datasets to the smallest sample size. Repertoire overlap clustering matched CDR3 amino acid but not nucleotide sequences to correct batch-related cross-sample contamination. Clones were called with MiXCR by TCRdb after fastp trimmed the public reads at Q25, and only in-frame beta chains were retained. Under each unique CDR3 protein, matching rows form one entry showing the most common genes and DNA. The V and J calls and clone size are TCRdb's, not the authors'. The sample contains some 260,000 distinct CDR3 sequences, 35% to 40% of them found a single time. The ten largest clones capture under 5.5% of the sample.

TCR beta repertoires were profiled from peripheral blood of 13 young patients with multiple sclerosis to demonstrate the VDJtools post-analysis software. The multiple sclerosis patients were children and adolescents between roughly 6 and 16 years of age. The CDR3 sequence holds 14 residues, the cysteine and phenylalanine included. Of the read, only the CDR3 DNA is kept; its 42 bases are in frame from base 1. Cut back by 0 bases and 6 bases, the V and J ends lie 14 bases apart. CDR1 and CDR2 are drawn from the germline V gene (reference sequence): DFQATT, SNEGSKA. This clonotype occurred once. Its recognized antigen is unknown. Nothing much larger sits one base from this clone, and base qualities are not available. One read alone lends weak support.

This sequence uses TRBV20-1 and TRBJ1-2; the D gene is perhaps TRBD1, on 6 matching bases. Sample: blood. The TCR comes from a girl between 10 and 17 years old with multiple sclerosis. The DNA reads as follows: TGCAGTGCTAGAGACTCCACAGGGAAAGATGGCTACACCTTC. Its amino acids are CSARDSTGKDGYTF.